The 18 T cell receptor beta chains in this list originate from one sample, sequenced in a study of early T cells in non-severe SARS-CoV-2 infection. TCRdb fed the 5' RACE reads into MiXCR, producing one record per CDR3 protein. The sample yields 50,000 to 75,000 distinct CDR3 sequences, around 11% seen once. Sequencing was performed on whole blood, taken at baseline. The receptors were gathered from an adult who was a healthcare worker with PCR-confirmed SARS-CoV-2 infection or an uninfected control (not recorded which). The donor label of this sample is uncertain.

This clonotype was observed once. The CDR3 DNA reads as TGTGCCAGCAGCGTATTAAGGGTAGATACGCAGTATTTT. Encoded protein: CASSVLRVDTQYF. The chain employs TRBV9 and TRBJ2-3; D unresolved. The germline V and J ends were trimmed by 1 base and 5 bases, with 8 bases remaining between them. In germline, CDR1 is SGDLS, CDR2 YYNGEE. The CDR3 consists of 13 residues.

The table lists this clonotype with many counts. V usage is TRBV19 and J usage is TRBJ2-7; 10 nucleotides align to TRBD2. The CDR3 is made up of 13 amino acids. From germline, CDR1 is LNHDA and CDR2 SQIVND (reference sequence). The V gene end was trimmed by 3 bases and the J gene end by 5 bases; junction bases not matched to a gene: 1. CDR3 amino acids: CASSIGLADEQYV. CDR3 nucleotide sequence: TGTGCCAGTAGTATTGGACTAGCGGACGAGCAGTACGTC.

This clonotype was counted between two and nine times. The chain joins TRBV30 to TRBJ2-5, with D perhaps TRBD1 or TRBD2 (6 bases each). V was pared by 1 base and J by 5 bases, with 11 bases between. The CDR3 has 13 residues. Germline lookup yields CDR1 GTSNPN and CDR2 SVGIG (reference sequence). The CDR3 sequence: CAWSGGAKETQYF. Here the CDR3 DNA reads TGTGCCTGGAGTGGGGGGGCGAAGGAGACCCAGTACTTC.

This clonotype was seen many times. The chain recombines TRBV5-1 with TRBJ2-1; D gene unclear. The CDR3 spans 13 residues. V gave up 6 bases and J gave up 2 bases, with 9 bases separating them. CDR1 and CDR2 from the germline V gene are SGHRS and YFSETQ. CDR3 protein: CASKSDTYNEQFF. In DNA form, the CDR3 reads TGCGCCAGCAAGAGTGACACCTACAATGAGCAGTTCTTC.

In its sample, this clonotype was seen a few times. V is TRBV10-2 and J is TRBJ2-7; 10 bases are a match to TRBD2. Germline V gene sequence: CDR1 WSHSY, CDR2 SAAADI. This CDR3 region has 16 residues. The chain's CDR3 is CTSSERTSGGPHEQYV. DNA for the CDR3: TGCACCAGCAGTGAGAGGACTAGCGGTGGCCCCCACGAGCAGTACGTC.

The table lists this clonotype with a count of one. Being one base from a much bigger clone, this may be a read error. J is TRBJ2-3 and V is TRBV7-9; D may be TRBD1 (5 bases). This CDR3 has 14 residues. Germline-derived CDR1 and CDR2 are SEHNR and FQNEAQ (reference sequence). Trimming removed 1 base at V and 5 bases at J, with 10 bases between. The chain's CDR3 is CASSLVGREDTQYF. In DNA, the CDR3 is TGTGCCAGCAGCTTAGTCGGCAGGGAAGATACGCAGTATTTT.

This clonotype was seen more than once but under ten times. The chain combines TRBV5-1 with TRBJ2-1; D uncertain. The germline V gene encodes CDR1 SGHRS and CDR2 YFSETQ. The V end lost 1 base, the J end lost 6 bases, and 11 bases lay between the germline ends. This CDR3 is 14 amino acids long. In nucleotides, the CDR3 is TGCGCCAGCAGCTTGATGGAGCTGTCCAATGAGCAGTTCTTC. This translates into CASSLMELSNEQFF.

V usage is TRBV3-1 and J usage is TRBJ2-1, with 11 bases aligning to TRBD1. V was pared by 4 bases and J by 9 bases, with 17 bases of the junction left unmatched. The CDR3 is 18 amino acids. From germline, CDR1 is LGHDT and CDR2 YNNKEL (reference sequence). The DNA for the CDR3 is TGTGCCAGCAGCCCCCGACCAGGGACAGGGGGGATAGGGGGTGAGCAGTTCTTC. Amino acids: CASSPRPGTGGIGGEQFF.

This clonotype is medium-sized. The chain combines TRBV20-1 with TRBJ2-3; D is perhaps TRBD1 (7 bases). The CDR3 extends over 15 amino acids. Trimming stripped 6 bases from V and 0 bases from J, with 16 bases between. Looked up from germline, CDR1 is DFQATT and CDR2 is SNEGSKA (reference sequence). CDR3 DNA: TGCAGTGCCCGAGGGGGCGGGGCTAGCACAGATACGCAGTATTTT. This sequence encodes CSARGGGASTDTQYF.

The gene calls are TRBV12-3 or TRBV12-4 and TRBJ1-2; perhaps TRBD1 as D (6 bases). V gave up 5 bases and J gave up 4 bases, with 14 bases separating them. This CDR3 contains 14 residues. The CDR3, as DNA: TGTGCCAGCAGTCAACAGGGTTGGGGCTATGGCTACACCTTC. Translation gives CASSQQGWGYGYTF.

In DNA, the CDR3 is TGTGCCAGCAGTGAACAGAACCTATACGAGCAGTACGTC. The encoded protein is CASSEQNLYEQYV. The rearrangement uses TRBV6-1 and TRBJ2-7; D call uncertain. The CDR3 has 13 residues. Germline-derived CDR1 and CDR2 are MNHNS and SASEGT. V was cut by 2 bases and J by 4 bases, with 9 bases left in between.

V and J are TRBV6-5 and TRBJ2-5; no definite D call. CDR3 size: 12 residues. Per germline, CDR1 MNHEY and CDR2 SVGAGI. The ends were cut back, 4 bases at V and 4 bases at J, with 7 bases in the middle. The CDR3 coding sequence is TGTGCCAGCAGTTCAGGTTTAGAGACCCAGTACTTC. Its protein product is CASSSGLETQYF.

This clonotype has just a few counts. Written as DNA, the CDR3 is TGTGCCAGCAGCCAAACGAGCAGGGGGACTAATGAAAAACTGTTTTTT. It specifies CASSQTSRGTNEKLFF. The rearrangement uses TRBV3-1 and TRBJ1-4; TRBD1 matches at 7 bases. The germline V gene encodes CDR1 LGHDT and CDR2 YNNKEL (reference sequence). The CDR3 has 16 residues. The V and J ends lost 2 bases and 2 bases, in that order; junction bases with no gene match: 5.

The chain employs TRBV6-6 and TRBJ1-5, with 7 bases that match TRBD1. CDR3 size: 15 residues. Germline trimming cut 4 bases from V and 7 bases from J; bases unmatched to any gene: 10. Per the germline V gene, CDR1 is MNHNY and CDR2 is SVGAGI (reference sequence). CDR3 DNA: TGTGCCAGCAGTTCCAACAGGGGAGCCGGACAGCCCCAGCATTTT. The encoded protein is CASSSNRGAGQPQHF.

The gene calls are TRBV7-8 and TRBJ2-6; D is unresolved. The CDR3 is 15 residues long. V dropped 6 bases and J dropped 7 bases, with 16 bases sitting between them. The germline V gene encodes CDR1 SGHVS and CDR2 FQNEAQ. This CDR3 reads CASRPTALGANVLTF. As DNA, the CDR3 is TGTGCCAGCAGACCAACAGCTCTGGGAGCCAACGTCCTGACTTTC.

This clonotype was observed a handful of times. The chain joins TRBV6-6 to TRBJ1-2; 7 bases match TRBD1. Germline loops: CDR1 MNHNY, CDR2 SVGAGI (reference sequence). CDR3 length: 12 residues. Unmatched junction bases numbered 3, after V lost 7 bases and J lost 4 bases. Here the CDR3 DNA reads TGTGCCAGCACCAGGACAGGCTATGGCTACACCTTC. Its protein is CASTRTGYGYTF.

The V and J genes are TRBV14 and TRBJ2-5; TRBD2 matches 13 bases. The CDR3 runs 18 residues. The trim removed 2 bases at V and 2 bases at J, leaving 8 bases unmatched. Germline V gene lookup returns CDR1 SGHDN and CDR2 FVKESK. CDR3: CASSQPSPLAGGQETQYF. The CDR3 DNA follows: TGTGCCAGCAGCCAACCATCCCCACTAGCGGGGGGGCAAGAGACCCAGTACTTC.

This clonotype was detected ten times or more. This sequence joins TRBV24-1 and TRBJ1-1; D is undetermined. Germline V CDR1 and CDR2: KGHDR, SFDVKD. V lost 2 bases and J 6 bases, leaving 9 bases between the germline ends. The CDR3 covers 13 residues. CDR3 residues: CATSDSEGAEAFF. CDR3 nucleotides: TGTGCCACCAGTGATTCGGAAGGCGCTGAAGCTTTCTTT.